Below are 6 T cell receptor beta chains sequenced from a single sample in a study of T cells in Graves' hyperthyroidism and ophthalmopathy. RNA transcripts yielded amplified TCR beta CDR3 regions. Primed by the HTBI set, a first-round RT-PCR was run on the TCR CDR3. TCRdb redid the calling of the multiplex PCR reads with MiXCR, one entry per CDR3 protein. Here the sample spans 490,000 or so distinct CDR3 sequences, about 20% being singletons. The sample comprised blood. The receptors were gathered from a middle-aged man with Graves' ophthalmopathy.

This chain links TRBV6-2 or TRBV6-3 with TRBJ2-5; D remains unclear. Germline lookup yields CDR1 MNHEY and CDR2 SVGEGT. This CDR3 is built from 12 residues. Deletions cut 0 bases from V and 5 bases from J, with 4 bases between. The CDR3 sequence is CASSYSYETQYF. The CDR3 DNA is TGTGCCAGCAGTTACTCGTACGAGACCCAGTACTTC.

CDR3 protein: CASSLESAGGPGTDTQYF. CDR3 in DNA: TGTGCCAGCAGCTTAGAGTCAGCGGGAGGGCCCGGCACAGATACGCAGTATTTT. The chain combines TRBV7-2 with TRBJ2-3; 10 bases line up with TRBD2. The V gene's germline CDR1 is SGHTA and CDR2 FQGNSA. CDR3 size: 18 residues. The V segment lost 1 base and the J segment 1 base; nucleotides outside the gene matches: 8.

This clonotype was counted a few times. The chain couples TRBV6-1 to TRBJ1-3; D is possibly TRBD1 (5 bases). Trimming took 6 bases from V and 0 from J, leaving 15 bases between them. This CDR3 is built from 16 residues. Germline V gene lookup returns CDR1 MNHNS and CDR2 SASEGT. CDR3 DNA sequence: TGTGCCAGCAGCCCGGGGGGGATCACCTCTGGAAACACCATATATTTT. It encodes CASSPGGITSGNTIYF.

This chain connects TRBV29-1 to TRBJ2-7; 9 bases are shared with TRBD2. The germline gives CDR1 SQVTM, CDR2 ANQGSEA. V shed 8 bases, J shed 6 bases, and the junction held 14 bases outside the gene matches. The CDR3 runs 14 residues. In nucleotides, the CDR3 is TGCAGCATTGGGGTAGCGGGAGTCTCTCCCGAGCAGTACTTC. Residues: CSIGVAGVSPEQYF.

This clonotype occurred a few times. This chain uses TRBV20-1 with TRBJ2-1, with D unresolved. Trimming left V 0 bases short and J 2 bases short, with 11 bases between. The length of the CDR3 is 15 residues. The germline gives CDR1 DFQATT, CDR2 SNEGSKA (reference sequence). The CDR3 region has the DNA TGCAGTGCTAGAGATACAGTTAGGCCCTACAATGAGCAGTTCTTC. It codes for CSARDTVRPYNEQFF.

This clonotype was counted a few times. The chain combines TRBV2 with TRBJ2-7; D gene ambiguous. V was cut by 6 bases and J by 2 bases, with 14 bases left in between. The germline V gene has CDR1 SNHLY and CDR2 FYNNEI. The CDR3 has 14 amino acids. The CDR3 bases are TGTGCCAGCAGCCCCCTCGAGGCAACCTACGAGCAGTACTTC. Encoded protein: CASSPLEATYEQYF.